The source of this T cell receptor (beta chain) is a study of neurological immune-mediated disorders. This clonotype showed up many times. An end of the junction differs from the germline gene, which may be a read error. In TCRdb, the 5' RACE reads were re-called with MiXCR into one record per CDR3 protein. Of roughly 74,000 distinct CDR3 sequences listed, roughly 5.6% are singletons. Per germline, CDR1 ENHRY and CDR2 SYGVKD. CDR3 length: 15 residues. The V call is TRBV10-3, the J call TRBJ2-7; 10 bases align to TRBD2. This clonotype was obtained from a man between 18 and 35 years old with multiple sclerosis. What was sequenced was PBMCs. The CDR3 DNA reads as TGTGCCATCAGGGAGTCTAGCGGGGGTGCGAACGAGCAGTACTTC. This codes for CAIRESSGGANEQYF.